The 18 T cell receptor beta chains reported below all come from one sample, sequenced in a study of technical replicates of blood from a few donors. Measured with immunoSEQ multiplex PCR; TCRdb has only the in-frame clones, and not every one. This table has some 77,000 clones, roughly 85% appearing once. The sequencing sample was made of PBMCs. The receptors derive from a human donor in good health. Some clones in this sample may be carry-over from other donors' samples.

V usage is TRBV6-5 and J usage is TRBJ2-7; possibly TRBD1 for D (5 bases). The CDR3 contains 13 residues. Germline-derived CDR1 and CDR2 are MNHEY and SVGAGI. V shed 6 bases and J shed 3 bases, with 12 bases lying between them. CDR3 sequence (DNA): TGTGCCAGCAGGGGCCAGGACAACTACGAGCAGTACTTC. As protein: CASRGQDNYEQYF.

This chain joins TRBV5-1 and TRBJ2-7; D is ambiguous. Germline V gene data show CDR1 as SGHRS and CDR2 as YFSETQ. Between the trimmed V and J ends, which lost 4 bases and 0 bases, there was a span of 17 bases. The CDR3 consists of 16 residues. CDR3 residues: CASSKDSGHYSYEQYF. The DNA of the CDR3 is TGCGCCAGCAGCAAGGATTCGGGTCATTACTCCTACGAGCAGTACTTC.

The V and J genes are TRBV9 and TRBJ2-1; the match to TRBD2 covers 7 bases. V trimming: 0 bases; J trimming: 6 bases; junction bases outside the gene matches: 9. The CDR3 contains 16 residues. Germline CDR1 reads SGDLS; CDR2 reads YYNGEE. The CDR3 region has the DNA TGTGCCAGCAGCGTAGGTCGGGACTACCTACGCAATGAGCAGTTCTTC. Translated, it gives CASSVGRDYLRNEQFF.

The chain carries TRBV18 and TRBJ2-5; TRBD2 matches 7 bases. The germline gives CDR1 KGHSH, CDR2 LQKENI. The V segment lost 0 bases and the J segment 5 bases; nucleotides outside the gene matches: 6. There are 15 residues in the CDR3. CDR3 sequence (DNA): TGTGCCAGCTCACCACCGTGGGGGGGGACGGAGACCCAGTACTTC. As protein: CASSPPWGGTETQYF.

V usage is TRBV4-3 and J usage is TRBJ2-3, with a weak D call TRBD1 (5 bases). The CDR3 contains 15 residues. V was clipped by 0 bases and J by 6 bases, with 13 bases between them. Germline V lookup: CDR1 LGHNA, CDR2 YSLEER. CDR3 in DNA: TGCGCCAGCAGCCAAGATGCCCAGGGCGGCGATACGCAGTATTTT. Its protein is CASSQDAQGGDTQYF.

The V gene is TRBV11-3, the J gene TRBJ2-5; 11 nucleotides agree with TRBD2. The CDR3 covers 16 residues. With 1 base clipped from V and 5 bases from J, the junction kept 6 bases outside the gene matches. CDR1 and CDR2 from the germline V gene are SGHNT and YENEEA. The CDR3 loop is CASSLVGTSGPETQYF. The DNA for the CDR3 is TGTGCCAGCAGCTTAGTCGGGACTAGCGGCCCCGAGACCCAGTACTTC.

This chain links TRBV28 with TRBJ1-5, with D possibly matching TRBD1 (6 bases). V lost 2 bases to trimming and J lost 7 bases, with 12 bases between them. This CDR3 has 14 residues. Germline lookup yields CDR1 MDHEN and CDR2 SYDVKM. CDR3 sequence: CASSLAGAGQPQHF. The CDR3 DNA reads TGTGCCAGCAGTTTAGCGGGGGCAGGACAGCCCCAGCATTTT.

The chain combines TRBV7-2 with TRBJ2-1; 7 bases fit TRBD2. This CDR3 has 15 residues. Per the germline V gene, CDR1 is SGHTA and CDR2 is FQGNSA. With V trimmed by 5 bases and J by 3 bases, 7 bases remained unmatched. Here the CDR3 DNA reads TGTGCCAGCAGCCCGGGGCTAGCGGACTACAATGAGCAGTTCTTC. Protein sequence: CASSPGLADYNEQFF.

The CDR3 is CASGLGEGGYTF. The CDR3 DNA is TGTGCTAGTGGTTTGGGAGAGGGAGGCTACACCTTC. This sequence joins TRBV12-5 and TRBJ1-2; the D is unclear. CDR1 and CDR2 from the germline V gene are LGHNT and FRNRAP. V lost 1 base to trimming and J lost 8 bases, with 8 bases between them. The CDR3 spans 12 residues.

This sequence joins TRBV7-6 and TRBJ2-3, with D unclear. The CDR3 has 14 amino acids. In germline, CDR1 is SGHVS, CDR2 FNYEAQ. With 0 bases removed from V and 2 bases from J, the gap between germline ends came to 6 bases. Written as DNA, the CDR3 is TGTGCCAGCAGCTTAGCCTTCCTCACAGATACGCAGTATTTT. This encodes CASSLAFLTDTQYF.

The CDR3 is CASSFTGVGEAFF. The CDR3 nucleotides are TGTGCCAGCAGTTTCACAGGCGTTGGTGAAGCTTTCTTT. The chain is built from TRBV27 and TRBJ1-1; maybe TRBD1 (5 bases). This CDR3 is built from 13 residues. CDR1 is MNHEY and CDR2 is SMNVEV in the germline V gene (reference sequence). V was clipped by 3 bases and J by 7 bases, with 12 bases between them.

This clone came up a few times. The chain combines TRBV2 with TRBJ2-1, with no clear D. This CDR3 region has 16 residues. With 3 bases removed from V and 2 bases from J, the gap between germline ends came to 14 bases. Germline values: CDR1 SNHLY, CDR2 FYNNEI. DNA for the CDR3: TGTGCCAGCAGTGACCCTAAAACCACAGCCTACAATGAGCAGTTCTTC. Residues: CASSDPKTTAYNEQFF.

V usage is TRBV11-1 and J usage is TRBJ1-1; TRBD1 might be the D (5 bases). The V gene lost 2 bases and the J gene lost 1 base, with 5 bases spanning the gap. Germline loops: CDR1 SGHAT, CDR2 FQDESV (reference sequence). The CDR3 covers 13 residues. This chain's CDR3 is CASSLRGNTEAFF. The DNA of the CDR3 is TGTGCCAGCAGCTTAAGGGGGAACACTGAAGCTTTCTTT.

This chain uses TRBV7-9 with TRBJ2-3, with D perhaps matching TRBD1 (7 bases). The ends were cut back, 3 bases at V and 2 bases at J, with 15 bases in the middle. The CDR3 runs to 16 residues. The germline V gene encodes CDR1 SEHNR and CDR2 FQNEAQ (reference sequence). CDR3 in DNA: TGTGCCAGCAGCTTTGGAGGGGGCGCCAACACAGATACGCAGTATTTT. It is translated as CASSFGGGANTDTQYF.

V gene TRBV7-8 combines with J gene TRBJ1-1, with 7 bases aligning to TRBD1. The ends lost 4 bases at V and 2 bases at J; junction bases unmatched: 4. CDR1 SGHVS and CDR2 FQNEAQ come from the germline V gene. This CDR3 comprises 14 residues. The CDR3 region is CASSSGQVNTEAFF. The CDR3 nucleotides are TGTGCCAGCAGCTCAGGACAGGTAAACACTGAAGCTTTCTTT.

This clone was detected only once. This chain connects TRBV4-3 to TRBJ1-2; the D is unclear. Trimming removed 5 bases at V and 6 bases at J, with 10 bases between. Germline assignment: CDR1 LGHNA and CDR2 YSLEER. The CDR3 is made up of 12 amino acids. CDR3 bases: TGCGCCAGCAGCTCAAATCTAGATGGCTACACCTTC. It codes for CASSSNLDGYTF.

The chain carries TRBV20-1 and TRBJ2-1; D unresolved. V shed 5 bases and J shed 7 bases, with 6 bases lying between them. The CDR3 loop spans 10 amino acids. From germline, CDR1 is DFQATT and CDR2 SNEGSKA (reference sequence). CDR3 in amino acids: CSAPGNEQFF. The DNA of the CDR3 is TGCAGTGCTCCAGGTAATGAGCAGTTCTTC.

V is TRBV2 and J is TRBJ2-1, with 8 bases fitting TRBD1. Germline CDR1 SNHLY, CDR2 FYNNEI. This CDR3 spans 15 amino acids. Germline trimming cut 2 bases from V and 5 bases from J; bases unmatched to any gene: 5. The DNA for the CDR3 is TGTGCCAGCAGTGAACAGGGGGCGCGGGACAATGAGCAGTTCTTC. It encodes CASSEQGARDNEQFF.